This entry lists 12 T cell receptor beta chains sequenced from one sample in a study of T cell responses to AZD1222 COVID-19 vaccine. Profiled with immunoSEQ multiplex PCR; TCRdb holds only in-frame clones, not every one. The sample holds about 110,000 clones, 80% to 90% seen once. This specimen consisted of peripheral blood, obtained 28 days after the second AZD1222 dose. The receptors stem from an adult who received the AZD1222 COVID-19 vaccine.

The chain combines TRBV5-1 with TRBJ1-3, with no clear D. Per germline, CDR1 SGHRS and CDR2 YFSETQ. The V gene lost 0 bases and the J gene lost 0 bases, with 7 bases spanning the gap. The CDR3 has 15 residues. CDR3 region: CASSLGLSSGNTIYF. In nucleotides, the CDR3 is TGCGCCAGCAGCTTGGGCCTCAGCTCTGGAAACACCATATATTTT.

In this sample, this clone turned up once. The chain's CDR3 is CATSRDRTSGLRDEQYF. CDR3 in DNA: TGTGCCACCAGCAGAGACAGGACTAGCGGACTCAGAGACGAGCAGTACTTC. The chain is built from TRBV15 and TRBJ2-7; 10 bases match TRBD2. Germline values: CDR1 LNHNV, CDR2 YYDKDF (reference sequence). After removal of 0 bases from V and 5 bases from J, the junction contained 10 bases not matched to a gene. The CDR3 consists of 17 residues.

The rearrangement links TRBV7-3 to TRBJ2-1, with D unclear. Germline V gene data show CDR1 as SGHTA and CDR2 as FQGTGA. The CDR3 is 15 residues long. V was pared by 3 bases and J by 4 bases, with 13 bases between. In nucleotides, the CDR3 is TGTGCCAGCAGCTTTACTTTGGTCGCTTACAATGAGCAGTTCTTC. Translation gives CASSFTLVAYNEQFF.

V and J are TRBV4-3 and TRBJ2-1, with TRBD2 identical over 10 bases. The CDR3 runs 17 residues. The V segment lost 3 bases and the J segment 2 bases; nucleotides outside the gene matches: 7. Per the germline V gene, CDR1 is LGHNA and CDR2 is YSLEER. The CDR3 DNA reads TGCGCCAGCAGCCACCTCTTAGCGGGAGGAACCTACAATGAGCAGTTCTTC. Amino acid sequence: CASSHLLAGGTYNEQFF.

The genes are TRBV4-1 and TRBJ2-2; perhaps TRBD2 as D (6 bases). Germline values: CDR1 MGHRA, CDR2 YSYEKL. V lost 2 bases to trimming and J lost 7 bases, with 11 bases between them. CDR3 length: 14 residues. This CDR3 reads CASSQPTSRGELFF. DNA for the CDR3: TGCGCCAGCAGCCAACCGACTAGTCGCGGGGAGCTGTTTTTT.

This chain links TRBV10-3 with TRBJ2-1, with D uncertain. Germline assignment: CDR1 ENHRY and CDR2 SYGVKD. The CDR3 is 16 residues long. V dropped 3 bases and J dropped 5 bases, with 17 bases sitting between them. The CDR3, as DNA: TGTGCCATCAGTGACTGGGGTGGACGTACCAACAATGAGCAGTTCTTC. Protein sequence: CAISDWGGRTNNEQFF.

This CDR3 reads CSATDGLGTSGNAGEQYF. The CDR3 bases are TGCAGCGCTACGGACGGCCTTGGGACTAGCGGAAATGCGGGGGAGCAGTACTTC. V and J are TRBV29-1 and TRBJ2-7; 11 nucleotides align to TRBD2. The CDR3 loop spans 18 amino acids. The germline CDR1 and CDR2 sequences are SQVTM and ANQGSEA. V was pared by 7 bases and J by 7 bases, with 24 bases of the junction left unmatched.

This chain uses TRBV7-2 with TRBJ1-1, with D uncertain. Germline-derived CDR1 and CDR2 are SGHTA and FQGNSA. V was trimmed by 0 bases and J by 8 bases, leaving 13 bases between them. There are 14 residues in the CDR3. CDR3 sequence (DNA): TGTGCCAGCAGCTTAGCGCGGCGTGGTTTGGAAGCTTTCTTT. Protein sequence: CASSLARRGLEAFF.

The chain has TRBV27 and TRBJ2-5; unclear D gene. CDR1 is MNHEY, CDR2 SMNVEV, per germline (reference sequence). V shed 5 bases and J shed 0 bases, with 7 bases lying between them. The CDR3 spans 13 residues. Here the CDR3 reads CASSETNQETQYF. CDR3 bases: TGTGCCAGCAGTGAGACGAACCAAGAGACCCAGTACTTC.

The chain couples TRBV7-3 to TRBJ2-2; 7 nucleotides align to TRBD2. Per germline, CDR1 SGHTA and CDR2 FQGTGA. The CDR3 contains 17 residues. V dropped 4 bases and J dropped 1; count of bases not matched to a gene: 9. Here the CDR3 reads CASSSTPLAVNTGELFF. CDR3 DNA: TGTGCCAGCAGCTCAACTCCTCTAGCGGTGAACACCGGGGAGCTGTTTTTT.

The rearrangement uses TRBV7-2 and TRBJ2-7; TRBD2 might be the D (6 bases). Trimming removed 3 bases at V and 4 bases at J, with 13 bases between. This CDR3 region has 14 residues. The V gene's germline CDR1 is SGHTA and CDR2 FQGNSA. The CDR3 reads CASSLTGVGYEQYF. The CDR3 nucleotides are TGTGCCAGCAGCTTGACGGGAGTGGGGTACGAGCAGTACTTC.

The chain couples TRBV9 to TRBJ1-6; no firm D call. CDR1 and CDR2 from the germline V gene are SGDLS and YYNGEE. V lost 6 bases to trimming and J lost 6 bases, with 13 bases between them. The CDR3 totals 14 residues. The CDR3 DNA follows: TGTGCCAGCAACCTTGACGGATTTAATTCACCCCTCCACTTT. Translating gives CASNLDGFNSPLHF.